This TCR beta chain was retrieved from a study of a mutant IDH1 vaccine in newly diagnosed glioma. In the study overall: Vaccines began 4-6 weeks after radiotherapy alone, or with temozolomide cycles. Earlier treatment was radiotherapy, temozolomide, or both, with most getting both. Visit timing is recorded as week 35 for V12 and week 47 for V13.

TCRdb's copy holds only in-frame clones and misses some; the assay was immunoSEQ multiplex PCR. The sample yields about 58,000 clones, 81% seen once. This clone was detected once. Antigen unknown. Germline V gene data show CDR1 as LNHDA and CDR2 as SQIVND (reference sequence). This CDR3 spans 21 amino acids. The junction had 21 bases not matched to a gene; V was cut back by 6 bases and J by 0 bases. Indicated time point: week 35, safety follow-up. The vaccine gave 300 ug of a 20-mer mutant IDH1 peptide subcutaneously per dose. Donors' newly diagnosed IDH1-mutant WHO grade 3 or 4 astrocytomas lacked nuclear ATRX.

Sequencing was performed on PBMCs, taken from a glioma patient whose treatment included an IDH1 peptide vaccine. The TCR was taken from a middle-aged man with glioma. The chain uses TRBV19 and TRBJ2-1; 9 bases fit TRBD1. CDR3 bases: TGTGCCAGTAGGAAGTACTCAACCGGGACAGGGCCTTTTTTCTCCTACAATGAGCAGTTCTTC. Translated: CASRKYSTGTGPFFSYNEQFF.